One sample yielded the 17 T cell receptor beta chains listed below, sequenced in a study of T cells after yellow fever vaccination. MiXCR was run by TCRdb on the 5' RACE reads, yielding one entry per CDR3 protein. The sample contains around 88,000 distinct CDR3 sequences, about an eighth of which appear only once. The sequencing used CD8+ T cells not binding an NS4B(214-222) dextramer, sorted from PBMCs, collected about 20 days after the first yellow fever vaccination. The receptors derive from a young man who received the YFV17D yellow fever vaccine.

In its sample, this clonotype was seen a few times. V and J are TRBV5-6 and TRBJ2-7, with D hard to call. This CDR3 region has 15 residues. Per germline, CDR1 SGHDT and CDR2 YYEEEE. V shed 0 bases and J shed 2 bases, with 12 bases lying between them. CDR3 amino acids: CASSLGFLSAYEQYF. CDR3 in DNA: TGTGCCAGCAGCTTGGGGTTTTTATCCGCCTACGAGCAGTACTTC.

A remark on this clonotype: A much larger clone lies one base from this, so it may be a read error. V gene TRBV9 combines with J gene TRBJ1-1, with unresolved D. The CDR3 loop spans 13 amino acids. Germline V gene lookup returns CDR1 SGDLS and CDR2 YYNGEE. CDR3 loop: CARSVGGNTEAFF. DNA for the CDR3: TGTGCCAGGAGCGTAGGAGGGAACACTGAAGCTTTCTTT.

This chain links TRBV20-1 with TRBJ1-2, with 7 bases identical to TRBD1. Trimming took 5 bases from V and 6 from J; bases not matched to a gene: 9. CDR3 length: 13 residues. Germline CDR1 is DFQATT and CDR2 is SNEGSKA (reference sequence). The CDR3 loop reads CSARDSFINGYTF. In DNA, the CDR3 is TGCAGTGCTCGGGACAGCTTTATCAATGGCTACACCTTC.

In this sample, this clonotype turned up a few times. This chain uses TRBV6-5 with TRBJ1-1, with 7 bases fitting TRBD1. V lost 2 bases to trimming and J lost 4 bases; unmatched junction nucleotides: 4. Germline V gives CDR1 MNHEY, CDR2 SVGAGI. The CDR3 spans 14 residues. Here the CDR3 reads CASSYESGGTEAFF. In DNA form, the CDR3 reads TGTGCCAGCAGTTACGAGTCAGGGGGCACTGAAGCTTTCTTT.

This clonotype was seen only a few times. The V call is TRBV4-1, the J call TRBJ2-3; 12 bases are shared with TRBD1. The CDR3 runs 15 residues. Germline trimming cut 8 bases from V and 0 bases from J; bases unmatched to any gene: 3. The germline gives CDR1 MGHRA, CDR2 YSYEKL. CDR3 bases: TGCGCCAGCCAGGGACAGGGGGCTAGCACAGATACGCAGTATTTT. Protein product: CASQGQGASTDTQYF.

Here the CDR3 DNA reads TGCGCCAGCAGCCGCTCAGGGGGCTTACGCAATGAGCAGTTCTTC. This gives the protein CASSRSGGLRNEQFF. The genes are TRBV4-1 and TRBJ2-1, with 8 bases identical to TRBD1. Germline CDR1 MGHRA, CDR2 YSYEKL. J was trimmed by 6 bases and V by 4 bases; bases with no gene match: 8. CDR3 length: 15 residues.

This clonotype has more than one count but fewer than ten. This rearrangement joins TRBV5-1 to TRBJ1-1; 8 bases agree with TRBD1. CDR3 size: 16 residues. V dropped 4 bases and J dropped 3; count of bases not matched to a gene: 11. Germline V gene data show CDR1 as SGHRS and CDR2 as YFSETQ. The DNA of the CDR3 is TGCGCCAGCAGCCCCCTGAAATCAGGGGGCGACACTGAAGCTTTCTTT. It is translated as CASSPLKSGGDTEAFF.

This clonotype was counted a few times. The V and J genes are TRBV20-1 and TRBJ1-1; no clear D gene. There are 16 residues in the CDR3. Trimming pared 0 bases from V and 3 bases from J, leaving 17 bases between. Germline V gene data show CDR1 as DFQATT and CDR2 as SNEGSKA (reference sequence). In DNA, the CDR3 is TGCAGTGCTAGAGATCCCGCAGCAAGTATCTACACTGAAGCTTTCTTT. This codes for CSARDPAASIYTEAFF.

The DNA for the CDR3 is TGTGCCAGCAGCCGTCACGCAGAGGAGGAGACCCAGTACTTC. Protein: CASSRHAEEETQYF. The gene calls are TRBV7-3 and TRBJ2-5, with no clear D. This CDR3 has 14 amino acids. Looked up from germline, CDR1 is SGHTA and CDR2 is FQGTGA. The ends were cut back, 5 bases at V and 5 bases at J, with 15 bases in the middle.

This clonotype has just a few counts. The chain links TRBV6-5 to TRBJ2-3, with unresolved D. The V end lost 4 bases, the J end lost 13 bases, and 12 bases lay between the germline ends. The germline V gene has CDR1 MNHEY and CDR2 SVGAGI. CDR3 length equals 11 residues. Here the CDR3 reads CASSFGEKEYF. CDR3 coding DNA: TGTGCCAGCAGTTTCGGTGAGAAGGAGTATTTT.

The chain links TRBV7-2 to TRBJ2-2, with D possibly being TRBD2 (5 bases). The CDR3 contains 15 residues. V lost 4 bases and J 0 bases, leaving 9 bases between the germline ends. The V gene's germline CDR1 is SGHTA and CDR2 FQGNSA. This chain's CDR3 is CASSSREANTGELFF. DNA for the CDR3: TGTGCCAGCAGCTCCCGGGAAGCGAACACCGGGGAGCTGTTTTTT. The full variable domain, rest sourced from reference TRBV7-2 and TRBJ2-2, is GAGVSQSPSNKVTEKGKDVELRCDPISGHTALYWYRQSLGQGLEFLIYFQGNSAPDKSGLPSDRFSAERTGGSVSTLTIQRTQQEDSAVYLCASSSREANTGELFFGEGSRLTVL.

This clonotype turned up a few times. The chain joins TRBV5-1 to TRBJ2-3; either TRBD1 or TRBD2 may supply D (6 bases each). The V gene lost 4 bases and the J gene lost 4 bases, with 10 bases spanning the gap. Germline CDR1 SGHRS, CDR2 YFSETQ. The CDR3 sequence is 13 residues long. CDR3 coding DNA: TGCGCCAGCAGCCCAAGGGGGGCAGATACGCAGTATTTT. It specifies CASSPRGADTQYF.

V and J are TRBV29-1 and TRBJ1-1; no firm D call. V dropped 3 bases and J dropped 1 base, with 3 bases sitting between them. The germline V gene has CDR1 SQVTM and CDR2 ANQGSEA. The CDR3 covers 11 residues. The CDR3 region is CSVEGNTEAFF. The CDR3 DNA reads as TGCAGCGTTGAGGGGAACACTGAAGCTTTCTTT.

The table lists this clonotype with many counts. The CDR3 DNA reads TGTGCCAGCAGCTTAGAGGGATCCGGGGAGCTGTTTTTT. Translation: CASSLEGSGELFF. This chain uses TRBV7-9 with TRBJ2-2; D remains ambiguous. CDR1 and CDR2 (germline): SEHNR, FQNEAQ (reference sequence). The length of the CDR3 is 13 residues. V gave up 1 base and J gave up 6 bases, with 6 bases separating them.

This chain uses TRBV29-1 with TRBJ2-1; TRBD2 matches 7 bases. Trimming removed 7 bases from V and 7 bases from J; junction bases left unmatched: 7. CDR1 and CDR2 from the germline V gene are SQVTM and ANQGSEA. This CDR3 contains 12 residues. The CDR3 coding sequence is TGCAGCGCCCTAGCGGAATCGAATGAGCAGTTCTTC. Protein: CSALAESNEQFF.

V and J are TRBV11-1 and TRBJ2-1, with 10 bases aligning to TRBD2. The CDR3 extends over 18 amino acids. Losses at the gene ends were 4 bases for V and 4 bases for J; bases not matched to a gene: 13. The V gene's germline CDR1 is SGHAT and CDR2 FQDESV (reference sequence). CDR3 in DNA: TGTGCCAGCAGCTCCCACCCTATTACTAGCGGGGTTTACAATGAGCAGTTCTTC. Its protein product is CASSSHPITSGVYNEQFF.

This clonotype has only a few counts. V and J are TRBV30 and TRBJ2-5; TRBD2 might be the D (6 bases). CDR1 and CDR2 from the germline V gene are GTSNPN and SVGIG (reference sequence). Trimming pared 1 base from V and 9 bases from J, leaving 21 bases between. This CDR3 region has 15 residues. The CDR3 DNA reads TGTGCCTGGAGTGCCCGGGACTTAGTCCGATGGGCCCAGTACTTC. It encodes CAWSARDLVRWAQYF.